This T cell receptor beta chain is drawn from a study of blood T cell repertoires in COVID-19. Study at large: Acute-phase and convalescent COVID-19 samples originated in the United States, Italy and Spain. Nucleic acid was either cDNA or gDNA, and it came from T cells, B-cell-depleted T cells, or PBMCs.

Original handling: Reference gene primer amplification gave nucleated cell count estimates. TCRdb keeps only in-frame clones here, not all; method: immunoSEQ multiplex PCR. The V and J calls and clone size come from that table; D and trimming were worked out from the DNA. In the table there are 120,000 to 150,000 clones, 86% of which are singletons. The germline CDR1 and CDR2 sequences are LNHDA and SQIVND (reference sequence). V shed 5 bases and J 3 bases; nucleotides not matched to a gene: 6. This CDR3 is built from 14 residues. This clone is a singleton in its sample. The sample comprised peripheral blood. This chain uses TRBV19 with TRBJ2-7; TRBD1 matches at 8 bases. The clonotype comes from a woman aged 60-75 years with acute or convalescent COVID-19. DNA for the CDR3: TGTGCCAGTAGTTATGGGACAGGATTCTACGAGCAGTACTTC. Translating it yields CASSYGTGFYEQYF.